One T cell receptor beta chain is described in this entry. What it binds is unknown. The data were produced by immunoSEQ multiplex PCR, yet TCRdb's version contains in-frame clones alone and is incomplete. Among over 200,000 clones listed, 60% to 80% were seen once. The data derive from a study of cytotoxic CD8 clonotypes in ibrutinib-treated CLL. Study summary: Investigators reported 24 partial and 2 complete responses; after median around 6 years, roughly 15 patients remained remitted and about 12 progressed. Mean values per sample were some 250,000 productive templates and 93,000 or so productive rearrangements. Regarding the study as a whole: Clonality measured at baseline exceeded age-matched healthy donors, tracking circulating CD8+ T-cell counts. Once treatment began, public clonotypes, which were uncommon, contracted or stayed stable.

Germline-derived CDR1 and CDR2 are MNHEY and SMNVEV (reference sequence). V was clipped by 6 bases and J by 0 bases, with 9 bases between them. CDR3 length equals 14 residues. The chain employs TRBV27 and TRBJ1-5; D is perhaps TRBD1 (5 bases). This clonotype was obtained from a human donor with chronic lymphocytic leukemia. The specimen was PBMCs, collected after 12 months of ibrutinib treatment. This CDR3 reads CASRVGVSNQPQHF. CDR3 DNA: TGTGCCAGCAGGGTAGGGGTTAGCAATCAGCCCCAGCATTTT.